The rows below give T cell receptor beta chains drawn from one sample of a study of cytomegalovirus exposure and HLA in healthy donors. The data were produced by immunoSEQ multiplex PCR, yet TCRdb's version contains in-frame clones alone and is incomplete. The data show about 140,000 clones, 77% seen once. The source material was PBMCs. The receptors here all came from a man under 40 in good health and CMV-seronegative. Both conserved end residues are part of each CDR3. The D gene is left open where the match is weak. Size is omitted from some rows. Given values are once, few, many or a class for expanded clones.

J gene	D gene	clone size	V gene	CDR3 protein	CDR3 DNA
TRBJ2-7	NA	few	TRBV5-1	CASSLGQDYEQYF	TGCGCCAGCAGCTTGGGACAGGACTACGAGCAGTACTTC
TRBJ2-7	TRBD1	few	TRBV28	CASRNPQGLDEQYF	TGTGCCAGCAGGAATCCACAGGGGCTCGACGAGCAGTACTTC
TRBJ2-3	NA	NA	TRBV18	CASSPPLSTDTQYF	TGTGCCAGCTCACCACCCCTTAGCACAGATACGCAGTATTTT
TRBJ1-3	NA	NA	TRBV15	CATSREEGPMNGNTIYF	TGTGCCACCAGCAGGGAGGAGGGTCCGATGAATGGAAACACCATATATTTT
TRBJ2-7	TRBD1	NA	TRBV19	CASSIVSIGSTGNYEQYF	TGTGCCAGTAGTATAGTTTCCATCGGCTCGACAGGGAACTACGAGCAGTACTTC
TRBJ2-7	TRBD1	NA	TRBV27	CASSLSTDRGYEQYF	TGTGCCAGCAGTTTATCGACAGACAGGGGATACGAGCAGTACTTC
TRBJ2-3	NA	NA	TRBV7-9	CASSLYQRNTDTQYF	TGTGCCAGCAGCTTATACCAGCGGAACACAGATACGCAGTATTTT
TRBJ1-1	NA	NA	TRBV11-2	CASSLEDRLNTEAFF	TGTGCCAGCAGCTTAGAAGACAGGTTGAACACTGAAGCTTTCTTT
TRBJ2-1	NA	once	TRBV7-9	CASSSVRKSYNEQFF	TGTGCCAGCAGCTCAGTTCGTAAATCCTACAATGAGCAGTTCTTC
TRBJ2-5	TRBD2	NA	TRBV7-8	CASSWTSGRVEEETQYF	TGTGCCAGCAGCTGGACTAGCGGGAGGGTTGAAGAAGAGACCCAGTACTTC
TRBJ2-1	TRBD2	NA	TRBV15	CATSRPIAGGGNEQFF	TGTGCCACCAGCAGACCGATAGCGGGAGGGGGCAATGAGCAGTTCTTC
TRBJ1-3	NA	NA	TRBV9	CASSVAGDAGNTIYF	TGTGCCAGCAGCGTAGCAGGGGATGCTGGAAACACCATATATTTT
TRBJ2-5	NA	NA	TRBV5-1	CASSLVPEETQYF	TGCGCCAGCAGCTTGGTTCCAGAAGAGACCCAGTACTTC
TRBJ2-1	TRBD1	NA	TRBV10-3	CAIKGQGGPRAVYNEQFF	TGTGCCATCAAAGGACAGGGGGGGCCCCGGGCGGTTTACAATGAGCAGTTCTTC
TRBJ1-1	NA	once	TRBV7-9	CASSLAGGPEAFF	TGTGCCAGCAGCTTAGCAGGGGGACCTGAAGCTTTCTTT
TRBJ1-2	TRBD1	NA	TRBV6-5	CASRRQGIYGYTF	TGTGCCAGCAGGCGACAGGGGATTTATGGCTACACCTTC
TRBJ2-3	NA	NA	TRBV10-1	CASSWRGRTDTQYF	TGCGCCAGCAGTTGGAGGGGCCGCACAGATACGCAGTATTTT
TRBJ2-2	TRBD2	NA	TRBV7-2	CASSGTSGTAGELFF	TGTGCCAGCAGCGGGACTAGCGGGACGGCCGGGGAGCTGTTTTTT
TRBJ2-7	TRBD2	NA	TRBV28	CASSLPLEGASGRYEQYF	TGTGCCAGCAGTTTACCCCTCGAAGGGGCTAGCGGGAGATACGAGCAGTACTTC
TRBJ1-1	NA	NA	TRBV5-1	CASSLGTASNQLYEAFF	TGCGCCAGCAGCTTGGGGACAGCCTCGAACCAACTGTACGAAGCTTTCTTT
TRBJ2-3	TRBD1	NA	TRBV5-1	CASRDRGTDTQYF	TGCGCCAGTCGAGACAGGGGGACAGATACGCAGTATTTT
TRBJ1-4	TRBD1	NA	TRBV7-9	CARSFGTGGTNEKLFF	TGTGCCAGAAGCTTCGGGACAGGGGGGACTAATGAAAAACTGTTTTTT